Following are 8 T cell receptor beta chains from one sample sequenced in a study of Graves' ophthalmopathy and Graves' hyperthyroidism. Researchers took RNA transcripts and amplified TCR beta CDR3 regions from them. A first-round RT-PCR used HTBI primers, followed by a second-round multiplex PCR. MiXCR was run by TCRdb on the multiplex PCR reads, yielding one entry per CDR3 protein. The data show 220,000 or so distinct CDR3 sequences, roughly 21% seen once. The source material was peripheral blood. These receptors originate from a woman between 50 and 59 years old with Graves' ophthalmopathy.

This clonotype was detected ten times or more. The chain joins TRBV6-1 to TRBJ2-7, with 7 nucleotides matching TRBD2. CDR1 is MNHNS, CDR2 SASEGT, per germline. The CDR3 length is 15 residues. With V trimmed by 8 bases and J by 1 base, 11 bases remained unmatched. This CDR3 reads CASSSGAWDSYEQYF. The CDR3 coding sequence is TGTGCCAGCTCAAGCGGGGCGTGGGATTCCTACGAGCAGTACTTC.

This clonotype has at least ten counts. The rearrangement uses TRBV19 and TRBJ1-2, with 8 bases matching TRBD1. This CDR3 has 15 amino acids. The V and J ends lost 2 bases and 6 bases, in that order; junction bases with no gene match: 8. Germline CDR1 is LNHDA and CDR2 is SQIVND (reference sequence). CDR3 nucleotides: TGTGCCAGTAGTATATCCGGACAGGGCTGGAATGGCTACACCTTC. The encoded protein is CASSISGQGWNGYTF. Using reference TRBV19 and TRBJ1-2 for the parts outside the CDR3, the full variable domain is DGGITQSPKYLFRKEGQNVTLSCEQNLNHDAMYWYRQDPGQGLRLIYYSQIVNDFQKGDIAEGYSVSREKKESFPLTVTSAQKNPTAFYLCASSISGQGWNGYTFGSGTRLTVV.

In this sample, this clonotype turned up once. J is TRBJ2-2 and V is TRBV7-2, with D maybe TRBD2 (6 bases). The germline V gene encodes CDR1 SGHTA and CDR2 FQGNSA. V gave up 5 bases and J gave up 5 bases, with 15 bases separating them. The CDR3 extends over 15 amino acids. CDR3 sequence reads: CASSLSGQSTGELFF. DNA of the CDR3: TGTGCCAGCAGCCTTAGCGGCCAGTCGACCGGGGAGCTGTTTTTT.

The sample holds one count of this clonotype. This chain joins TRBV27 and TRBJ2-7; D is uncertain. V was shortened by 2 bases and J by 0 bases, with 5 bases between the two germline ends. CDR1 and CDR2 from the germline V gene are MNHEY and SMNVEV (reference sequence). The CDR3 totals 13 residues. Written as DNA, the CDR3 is TGTGCCAGCAGTTTAAAAGTCTCCTACGAGCAGTACTTC. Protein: CASSLKVSYEQYF.

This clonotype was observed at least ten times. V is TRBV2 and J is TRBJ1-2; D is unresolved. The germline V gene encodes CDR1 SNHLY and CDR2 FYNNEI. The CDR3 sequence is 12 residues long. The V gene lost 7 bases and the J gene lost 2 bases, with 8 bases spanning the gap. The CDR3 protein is CASIGRNYGYTF. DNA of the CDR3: TGTGCCAGCATAGGTAGAAACTATGGCTACACCTTC.

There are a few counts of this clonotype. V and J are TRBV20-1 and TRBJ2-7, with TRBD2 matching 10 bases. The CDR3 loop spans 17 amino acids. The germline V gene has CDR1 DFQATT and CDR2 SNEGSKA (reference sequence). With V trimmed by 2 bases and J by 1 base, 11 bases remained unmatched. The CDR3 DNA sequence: TGCAGTGCTAGAAAATTTGGTCTAGCGGGAGTGTCCTACGAGCAGTACTTC. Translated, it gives CSARKFGLAGVSYEQYF.

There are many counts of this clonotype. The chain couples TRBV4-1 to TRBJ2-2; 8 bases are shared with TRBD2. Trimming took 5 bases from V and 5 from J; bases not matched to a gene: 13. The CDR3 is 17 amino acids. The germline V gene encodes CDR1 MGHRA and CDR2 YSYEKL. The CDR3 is CASSEVGGLAATGELFF. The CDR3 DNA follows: TGCGCCAGCAGCGAAGTTGGAGGACTAGCAGCTACCGGGGAGCTGTTTTTT.

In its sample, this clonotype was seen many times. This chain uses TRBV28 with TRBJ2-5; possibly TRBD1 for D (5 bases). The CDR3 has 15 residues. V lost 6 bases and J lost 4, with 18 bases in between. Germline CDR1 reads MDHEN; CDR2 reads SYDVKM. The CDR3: CASSKRTTGAETQYF. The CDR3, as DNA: TGTGCCAGCAGCAAACGGACCACTGGGGCAGAGACCCAGTACTTC. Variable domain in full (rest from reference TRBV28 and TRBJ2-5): DVKVTQSSRYLVKRTGEKVFLECVQDMDHENMFWYRQDPGLGLRLIYFSYDVKMKEKGDIPEGYSVSREKKERFSLILESASTNQTSMYLCASSKRTTGAETQYFGPGTRLLVL.